Reported below is one T cell receptor beta chain. This CDR3 spans 14 amino acids. The J segment lost 6 bases and the V segment lost 5 bases, leaving 9 bases of the junction unmatched. Germline CDR1 reads MDHEN; CDR2 reads SYDVKM. The data derive from a study of blood T cell repertoires in COVID-19. In the original analysis: Cell counts per sample came from amplifying reference gene primers. Sequencing used immunoSEQ multiplex PCR; TCRdb keeps in-frame clones, though not all of them. V and J calls and clone size come straight from that table; D and trimming were deduced from the DNA. This repertoire shows 130,000 to 150,000 clones, roughly 76% found once; its top ten account for roughly 7.7%.

The sample taken for sequencing was peripheral blood. The origin of this receptor is a human donor with acute or convalescent COVID-19. The donor label of this sample is uncertain. The rearrangement uses TRBV28 and TRBJ1-1; TRBD1 matches at 7 bases. The CDR3 protein is CASSPGQSWAEAFF. CDR3 nucleotide sequence: TGTGCCAGCAGTCCGGGACAGTCGTGGGCTGAAGCTTTCTTT. Complete variable domain (other parts from reference TRBV28 and TRBJ1-1): DVKVTQSSRYLVKRTGEKVFLECVQDMDHENMFWYRQDPGLGLRLIYFSYDVKMKEKGDIPEGYSVSREKKERFSLILESASTNQTSMYLCASSPGQSWAEAFFGQGTRLTVV.